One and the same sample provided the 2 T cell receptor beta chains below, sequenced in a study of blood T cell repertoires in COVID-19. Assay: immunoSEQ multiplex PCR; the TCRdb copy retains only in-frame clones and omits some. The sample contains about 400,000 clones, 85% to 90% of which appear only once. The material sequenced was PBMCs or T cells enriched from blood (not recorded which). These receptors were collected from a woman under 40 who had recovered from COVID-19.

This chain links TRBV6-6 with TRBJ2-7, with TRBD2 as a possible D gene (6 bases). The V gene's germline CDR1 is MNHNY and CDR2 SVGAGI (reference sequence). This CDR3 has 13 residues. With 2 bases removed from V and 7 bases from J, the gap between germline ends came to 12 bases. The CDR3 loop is CASSYGAGGEQYF. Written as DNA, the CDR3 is TGTGCCAGCAGTTACGGAGCGGGTGGGGAGCAGTACTTC.

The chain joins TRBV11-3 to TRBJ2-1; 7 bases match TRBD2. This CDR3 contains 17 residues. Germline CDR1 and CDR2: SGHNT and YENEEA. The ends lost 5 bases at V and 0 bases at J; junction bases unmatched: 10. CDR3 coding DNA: TGTGCCAGCAGCCCCGGGACTACCTCTAGCTCCTACAATGAGCAGTTCTTC. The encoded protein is CASSPGTTSSSYNEQFF.